This T cell receptor (beta chain) was obtained from a study of T cells in Graves' hyperthyroidism and ophthalmopathy. Amplification targeted TCR beta CDR3 regions from RNA transcripts. The study used the HTBI primer set for a first-round RT-PCR of the TCR CDR3. TCRdb independently ran MiXCR on the multiplex PCR reads; one entry per CDR3 protein. The sample yields 490,000 or so distinct CDR3 sequences, around 20% seen once. In its sample, this clonotype was seen a few times. This CDR3 has 15 amino acids. V gave up 0 bases and J gave up 1 base, with 10 bases separating them. From germline, CDR1 is SGHDT and CDR2 YYEEEE.

The genes are TRBV5-6 and TRBJ1-1; D uncertain. This clonotype was sampled from a man aged 35 to 55 with Graves' ophthalmopathy. The sequenced material came from blood. The CDR3 sequence: CASSLAGFRNTEAFF. The CDR3 DNA is TGTGCCAGCAGCTTGGCGGGGTTTCGGAACACTGAAGCTTTCTTT.